This T cell receptor (beta chain) comes out of a study of T cell responses to AZD1222 COVID-19 vaccine. Worth noting for this clone: What it recognizes is unknown.

The table came from immunoSEQ multiplex PCR; TCRdb's copy has only in-frame clones and leaves some out. The sample consists of about 110,000 clones, roughly 87% of them appearing once. The CDR3 runs to 16 residues. CDR1 is LGHDT, CDR2 YNNKEL, per germline (reference sequence). Trimming left V 3 bases short and J 2 bases short, with 17 bases between. Study-wide points: The study sampled repertoires only after the peak T cell response. The number of AZD1222 recipients seropositive at baseline was only five or six. Donors were mostly white British, more females; clonal diversity possibly underestimated.

The J gene is TRBJ2-7, the V gene TRBV3-1 (or the pseudogene TRBV3-2); maybe TRBD2 (5 bases). The clonotype comes from an adult in good health. The sequencing used peripheral blood, collected on day 0 of MenACWY control vaccination. CDR3 loop: CASSHPGRSRAYEQYF. In DNA form, the CDR3 reads TGTGCCAGCAGCCACCCCGGTCGTTCGCGGGCCTACGAGCAGTACTTC.